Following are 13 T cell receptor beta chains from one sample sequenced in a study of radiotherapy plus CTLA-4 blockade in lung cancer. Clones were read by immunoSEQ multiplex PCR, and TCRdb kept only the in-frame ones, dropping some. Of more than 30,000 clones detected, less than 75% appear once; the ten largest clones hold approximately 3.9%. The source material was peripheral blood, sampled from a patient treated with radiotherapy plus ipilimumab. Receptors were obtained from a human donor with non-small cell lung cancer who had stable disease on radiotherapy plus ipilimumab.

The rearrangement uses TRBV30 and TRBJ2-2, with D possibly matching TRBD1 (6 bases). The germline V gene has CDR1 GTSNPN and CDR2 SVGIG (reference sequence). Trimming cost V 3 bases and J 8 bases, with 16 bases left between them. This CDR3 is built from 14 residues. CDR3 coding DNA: TGTGCCTGGAGGGAGTGGGGGCAAAAAGGGGAGCTGTTTTTT. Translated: CAWREWGQKGELFF.

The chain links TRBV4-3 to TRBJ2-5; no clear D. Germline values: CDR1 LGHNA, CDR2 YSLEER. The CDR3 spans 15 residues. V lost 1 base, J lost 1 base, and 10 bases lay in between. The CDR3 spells CASSQGSSSQETQYF. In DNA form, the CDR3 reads TGCGCCAGCAGCCAAGGCTCCTCGTCCCAAGAGACCCAGTACTTC.

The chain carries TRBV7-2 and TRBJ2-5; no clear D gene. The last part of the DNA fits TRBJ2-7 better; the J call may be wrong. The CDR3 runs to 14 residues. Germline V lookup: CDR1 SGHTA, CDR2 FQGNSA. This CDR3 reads CASSLKGMAYEQYF. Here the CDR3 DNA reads TGTGCCAGCAGCTTAAAAGGGATGGCCTACGAGCAGTACTTC.

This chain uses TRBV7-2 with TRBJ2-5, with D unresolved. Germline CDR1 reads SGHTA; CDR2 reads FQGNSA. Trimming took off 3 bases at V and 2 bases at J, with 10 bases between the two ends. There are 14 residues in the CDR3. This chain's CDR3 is CASSLLLVQETQYF. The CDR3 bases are TGTGCCAGCAGCTTGCTCCTAGTTCAAGAGACCCAGTACTTC.

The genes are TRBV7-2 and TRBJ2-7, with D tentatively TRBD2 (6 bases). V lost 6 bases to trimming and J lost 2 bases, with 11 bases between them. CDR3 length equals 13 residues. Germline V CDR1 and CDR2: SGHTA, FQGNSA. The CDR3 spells CASRSGSPYEQYF. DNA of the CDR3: TGTGCCAGCAGGAGCGGGTCCCCCTACGAGCAGTACTTC.

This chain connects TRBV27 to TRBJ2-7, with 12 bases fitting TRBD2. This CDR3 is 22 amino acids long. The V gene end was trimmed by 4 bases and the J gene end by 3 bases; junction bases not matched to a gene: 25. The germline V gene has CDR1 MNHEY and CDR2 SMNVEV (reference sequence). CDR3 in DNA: TGTGCCAGCAGTTATGGAATAGGAAAGGCCGGGACTAGCGGGTTGGACTACTACGAGCAGTACTTC. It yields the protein CASSYGIGKAGTSGLDYYEQYF.

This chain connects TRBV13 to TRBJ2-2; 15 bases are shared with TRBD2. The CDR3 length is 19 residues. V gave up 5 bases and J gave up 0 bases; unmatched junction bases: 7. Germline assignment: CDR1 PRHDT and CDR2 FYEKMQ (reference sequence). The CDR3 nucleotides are TGTGCCAGCAGCCACCCGGGACTAGCGGGAGGTTCGAACACCGGGGAGCTGTTTTTT. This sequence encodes CASSHPGLAGGSNTGELFF.

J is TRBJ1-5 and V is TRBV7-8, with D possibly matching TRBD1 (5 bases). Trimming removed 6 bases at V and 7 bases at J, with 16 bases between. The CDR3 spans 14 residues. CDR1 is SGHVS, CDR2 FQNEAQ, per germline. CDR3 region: CASSGGGGGQPQHF. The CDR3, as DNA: TGTGCCAGCAGTGGGGGGGGAGGAGGCCAGCCCCAGCATTTT.

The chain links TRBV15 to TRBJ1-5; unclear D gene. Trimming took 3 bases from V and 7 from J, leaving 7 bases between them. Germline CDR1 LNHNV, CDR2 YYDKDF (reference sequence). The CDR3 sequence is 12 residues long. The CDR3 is CATSRTTQPQHF. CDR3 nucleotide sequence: TGTGCCACCAGCAGGACCACGCAGCCCCAGCATTTT.

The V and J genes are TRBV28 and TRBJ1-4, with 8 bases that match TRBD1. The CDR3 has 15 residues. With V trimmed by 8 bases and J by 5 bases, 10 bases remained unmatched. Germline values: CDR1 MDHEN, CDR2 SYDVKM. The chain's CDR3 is CASVDRGGANEKLFF. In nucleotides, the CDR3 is TGTGCCAGCGTAGACAGGGGAGGAGCGAATGAAAAACTGTTTTTT.

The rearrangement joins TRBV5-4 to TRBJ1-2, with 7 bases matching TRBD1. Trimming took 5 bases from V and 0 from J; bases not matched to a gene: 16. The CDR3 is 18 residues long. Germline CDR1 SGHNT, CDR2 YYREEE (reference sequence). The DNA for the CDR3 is TGTGCCAGCAGACTCCAGGGGGGCAGGGTAACAGCTAACTATGGCTACACCTTC. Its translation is CASRLQGGRVTANYGYTF.

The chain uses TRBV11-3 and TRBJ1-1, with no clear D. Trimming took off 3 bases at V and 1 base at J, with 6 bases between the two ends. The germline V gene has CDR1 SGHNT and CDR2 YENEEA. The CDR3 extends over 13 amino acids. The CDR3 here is CASSFATNTEAFF. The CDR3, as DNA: TGTGCCAGCAGCTTCGCCACGAACACTGAAGCTTTCTTT.

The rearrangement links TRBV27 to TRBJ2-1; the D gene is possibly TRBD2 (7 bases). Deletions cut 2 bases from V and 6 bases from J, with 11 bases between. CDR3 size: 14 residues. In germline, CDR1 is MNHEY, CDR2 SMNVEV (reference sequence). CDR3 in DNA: TGTGCCAGCAGTTTAGCGGGGGCCCCCAATGAGCAGTTCTTC. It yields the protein CASSLAGAPNEQFF.